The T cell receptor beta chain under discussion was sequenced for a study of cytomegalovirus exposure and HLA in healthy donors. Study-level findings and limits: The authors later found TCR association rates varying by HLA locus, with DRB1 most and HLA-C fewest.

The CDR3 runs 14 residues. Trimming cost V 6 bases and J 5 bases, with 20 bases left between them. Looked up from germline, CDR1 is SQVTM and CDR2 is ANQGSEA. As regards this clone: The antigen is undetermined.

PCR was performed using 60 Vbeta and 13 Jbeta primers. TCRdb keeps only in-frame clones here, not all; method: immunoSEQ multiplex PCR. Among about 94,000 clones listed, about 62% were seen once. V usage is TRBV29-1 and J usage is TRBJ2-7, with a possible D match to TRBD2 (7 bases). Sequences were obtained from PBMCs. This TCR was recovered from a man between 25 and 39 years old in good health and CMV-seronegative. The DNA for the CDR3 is TGCAGCGTGAGGCCGGGGGGCACATCCCACGAGCAGTACTTC. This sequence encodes CSVRPGGTSHEQYF.